The subject of this entry is one T cell receptor (beta chain). TCRdb's copy holds only in-frame clones and misses some; the assay was immunoSEQ multiplex PCR. Of under 1 million clones in the sample, roughly 96% were seen once. The entry originates in a study of shared clonotypes between healthy human individuals. CDR1 is SGHRS and CDR2 is YFSETQ in the germline V gene. With 1 base removed from V and 3 bases from J, the gap between germline ends came to 5 bases. There are 13 residues in the CDR3. Only CD45RO-negative cells positively selected for CCR7 counted as naive CD8 cells, so terminally differentiated effector memory CD45RA+ cells were excluded. Adults of Caucasian background living in Nashville, Tennessee made up all donors.

The clonotype comes from a man between 25 and 39 years old in good health. Source material: naive CD8+ T cells sorted from blood. The rearrangement links TRBV5-1 to TRBJ2-1; no definite D call. The CDR3 DNA is TGCGCCAGCAGCTTGCCGAGCTACAATGAGCAGTTCTTC. Residues: CASSLPSYNEQFF.